The sequence of this T cell receptor beta chain was determined in a study of T cell repertoires in cytomegalovirus infection. Germline V lookup: CDR1 MRHNA, CDR2 SNTAGT. CDR3 length equals 16 residues. General study results and limits: Ex vivo responses were dominated by HLA-C-restricted CMV-specific TCR beta clonotypes. Based on cumulative public TCR beta family frequency, carriers of CMV plus the relevant HLA were identified.

TCRdb itself ran the reads through MiXCR, one entry per CDR3 protein. This table holds over 250,000 distinct CDR3 sequences, about 25% found once. Regarding this clonotype: What it recognizes is unknown. At one end the junction does not follow the germline gene, possibly because of a read error.

The TCR sequence derives from a human donor in good health (CMV status not recorded). Some clones in this sample may be carry-over from other donors' samples. The sample was PBMCs. The rearrangement joins TRBV6-4 to TRBJ2-1, with 8 bases fitting TRBD1. In nucleotides, the CDR3 is TGTGCCAGAAGTGACAGGGGTTCTTGCTCCTACAATGAGCAGTTCTTC. It codes for CARSDRGSCSYNEQFF.